This T cell receptor (beta chain) was retrieved from a study of vaccination effects on CD4 cells after COVID-19. Study outcomes and limitations: Of the vaccine-induced clones from healthy vaccinees, merely 1 of 255 recognized common cold coronaviruses as well.

With regard to this clone: Its antigen is unidentified.

The protocol was immunoSEQ multiplex PCR, while the TCRdb copy is restricted to in-frame clones and leaves out a portion. The sample consists of tens of thousands of clones, approximately 76% of them appearing once. ViraFEST assay sequencing came after antigen-specific CD4+ T cells were expanded with viral peptide pools. Isolating CD4+ T cells followed more than eight days of culture. The study found no prior SARS-CoV-2 infection in the vaccine recipients, who tested negative for nucleocapsid antibodies. In culture with approximately 10 IU/ml IL-2 and 9 to 10 ug/ml peptides, PBMC were grown at 1.5 million to 2.5 million per well. V trimming: 1 base; J trimming: 6 bases; junction bases outside the gene matches: 7. Germline values: CDR1 LGHNA, CDR2 YSLEER. The CDR3 spans 16 residues.

V gene TRBV4-3 combines with J gene TRBJ2-1, with 9 bases that match TRBD2. The clonotype was recovered from a human donor who received a COVID-19 vaccine. The sequencing here drew on CD4+ T cells from PBMCs cultured with HCoV-NL63 spike peptides, taken before COVID-19 vaccination. DNA of the CDR3: TGCGCCAGCAGCCAAGGAGGCGGGGGGGCCCCCAATGAGCAGTTCTTC. This translates into CASSQGGGGAPNEQFF.